This T cell receptor beta chain originates from a study of shared clonotypes between healthy human individuals. The study, taken as a whole, reports: Clonotype sharing across donors was expected to vary with sequencing depth. It was the few donors that limited the genetic and exposure-history diversity represented.

The CDR3 totals 13 residues. Trimming left V 2 bases short and J 1 base short, with 5 bases between. Per germline, CDR1 KGHSH and CDR2 LQKENI. In the original analysis: Junction-only immunoSEQ sequences carried no quality scores, so filtering differed. TCRdb's table, derived via immunoSEQ multiplex PCR, lists solely in-frame clones and lacks some. Clone size and V and J calls were adopted from that table, with D and trimming inferred from the DNA. The top ten clones hold 13% of a sample with hundreds of thousands of clones, 75% to 85% of them seen once. This clone came up a few times. The antigen is unknown. The sample has other DNA sequences that encode this CDR3 too. Study donors comprised healthy, HIV-negative adults devoid of recent acute infection or vaccination.

Sequenced material: PBMCs. The chain uses TRBV18 and TRBJ1-1; D not certain. This sequence was found in a woman between 40 and 55 years old in good health. Some clones in this sample may be carry-over from other donors' samples. CDR3 DNA sequence: TGTGCCAGCTCACCAGGGCAGAACACTGAAGCTTTCTTT. Translating it yields CASSPGQNTEAFF.